The T cell receptor beta chain described here comes from a study of cytomegalovirus exposure and HLA in healthy donors. Overall study results and limits: Using the classifier, cytomegalovirus status was reportedly diagnosed with high specificity and sensitivity. When a later analysis was performed, an Asian-associated ancestry cluster reportedly had fewer N-insertions than the approximately 690-donor mean. Earlier analysis yielded a pattern in which most TCR beta V segments were productive about 90% or about 30% of the time. Association of 16,951 TCR beta sequences with HLA alleles was found at 0.05 false discovery rate in a later analysis.

PCR amplification relied on 60 Vbeta primers (plus 13 Jbeta primers). The table came from immunoSEQ multiplex PCR; TCRdb's copy has only in-frame clones and leaves some out. The sample lists some 85,000 clones, roughly three quarters occurring once. Only a few counts were recorded for this clone. Its antigen is not identified. At the DNA level, this CDR3 is encoded by other sequences in the same sample as well. V was pared by 3 bases and J by 6 bases, with 7 bases of the junction left unmatched. CDR3 length: 15 amino acids. CDR1 is MNHNS and CDR2 is SASEGT in the germline V gene. The rearrangement links TRBV6-1 to TRBJ2-2; 7 nucleotides agree with TRBD1. The sample consisted of PBMCs. This clonotype was obtained from a male donor in good health and CMV-seronegative. The CDR3 DNA sequence: TGTGCCAGCAGTGAGAGGGGGCTGTGGGCCGGGGAGCTGTTTTTT. Protein product: CASSERGLWAGELFF.